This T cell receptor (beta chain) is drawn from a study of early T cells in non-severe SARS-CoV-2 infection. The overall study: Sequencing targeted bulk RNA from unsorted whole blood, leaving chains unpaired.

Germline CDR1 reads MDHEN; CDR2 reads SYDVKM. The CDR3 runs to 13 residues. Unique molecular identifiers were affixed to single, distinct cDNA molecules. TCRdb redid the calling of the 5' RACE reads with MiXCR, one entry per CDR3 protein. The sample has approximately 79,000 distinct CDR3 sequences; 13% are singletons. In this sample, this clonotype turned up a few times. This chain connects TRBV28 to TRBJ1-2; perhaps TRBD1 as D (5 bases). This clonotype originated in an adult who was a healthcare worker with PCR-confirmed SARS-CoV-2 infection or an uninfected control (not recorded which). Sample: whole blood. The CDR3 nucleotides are TGTGCAACCAAGGGAAGCAGGGACTATGGCTACACCTTC. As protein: CATKGSRDYGYTF.